This T cell receptor beta chain was sequenced for a study of T cells in localized non-small cell lung cancer (dated by TCRdb to about 2020). Some background on the complete study: The study analyzed T cell repertoires of 200 to 300 early-stage NSCLC patients, comparing tumors and uninvolved tumor-adjacent lungs. NSCLC patients had a mean age of around 61 years, and around 130 were male and 85 to 110 female. The cohort consisted of approximately 240 treatment-naive NSCLC patients whose localized lung tumors had been resected. What the research found in general, with its limitations: Uninvolved tumor-adjacent lung showed the highest T cell clonality, higher than tumor, which suggests more focused antigenic responses in the uninvolved tumor-adjacent lung. Of the top 100 tumor clones, a median of roughly 57 were detected in paired uninvolved adjacent lung; roughly 29 were also among that lung's top 100. Longer overall survival was associated with higher T cell density in blood, whereas shorter survival was associated with higher clonality in adjacent lung. Multi-region tumor sequencing was not performed, so intratumor heterogeneity could not be excluded. Since the design was exploratory, TCR variables were selected using unadjusted p-values with no false-discovery rate correction.

The immunoSEQ Assay was used to sequence TCR beta CDR3 regions from DNA. Per the source publication's procedure: To compute T cell density, TCR beta template counts were normalized to usable DNA, which was estimated by amplifying housekeeping genes. Richness was estimated with the preseqR package, extrapolating to 400,000 templates for PBMC samples and 120,000 templates for tissue samples. Clonality was defined as one minus Pielou's evenness. Differential abundance testing on productive amino-acid clonotypes, with a minimum total count of 5 and an alpha of 0.1, was used to identify tissue-enriched TCRs. Repertoire overlap between compartments was quantified with the Jaccard Index and Morisita Overlap Index. TCR beta CDR3s were clustered by GLIPH together with public tetramer-defined viral CDR3s, and at least three viral sequences plus V-gene enrichment were required for viral motifs. TCRdb re-hosts the immuneACCESS table, in-frame sequences only. Its copies lack some clones; in the studies checked, an unresolved V gene accounts for under half of them, and the cause for the rest is not known. V and J calls and clone size are copied from that table; D and trimming were computed from the DNA. For this sample the table gives tens of thousands of clones, of which roughly nine tenths were detected only once. The ten largest clones capture just under 20% of the sample.

At diagnosis, peripheral blood, uninvolved tumor-adjacent lung and tumor were collected and were preserved as a mix of fresh-frozen and FFPE material. Blood samples were analyzed as peripheral blood mononuclear cells for TCR repertoire profiling. The CDR3 spans 14 residues, from the cysteine through the phenylalanine. Only the CDR3 DNA is retained, 42 bases long and in frame from the first base. The germline V gene provides CDR1 MNHEY and CDR2 SVGAGI. At the junction V is shortened by 7 bases and J by 1 base, with 11 bases in between. With regard to this clone: Its antigen is still unknown. No base-level quality is on record; no much larger clone is a single base apart.

Recombination joined TRBV6-5 with TRBJ2-1; the D gene cannot be resolved reliably. The specimen comprised peripheral blood, sampled before any cancer treatment. The source of this sequence is a man aged 40 to 75 with stage I lung adenocarcinoma. In nucleotide form, the sequence is TGTGCCAGCACAGCAGGTGCGTCCTACAATGAGCAGTTCTTC. Its translation reads: CASTAGASYNEQFF.